This T cell receptor beta chain derives from a study of radiotherapy plus CTLA-4 blockade in lung cancer. Across the whole study: 15% to 20% of patients responded objectively, and about 33% achieved disease control.

The CDR3 covers 14 residues. CDR1 is LNHDA, CDR2 SQIVND, per germline (reference sequence). The assay was immunoSEQ multiplex PCR, and TCRdb's table has in-frame clones only and misses some. The sample includes fewer than 150,000 clones, 78% seen only once; the top ten take approximately 4.7%. This sequence originates from a human donor with non-small cell lung cancer who had a partial response to radiotherapy plus ipilimumab. This specimen consisted of peripheral blood, obtained from a patient treated with radiotherapy plus ipilimumab. The chain links TRBV19 to TRBJ2-3; D is possibly TRBD2 (5 bases). This CDR3 reads CVTHPTGSTDTQYF. In DNA form, the CDR3 reads TGTGTCACCCACCCGACGGGAAGCACAGATACGCAGTATTTT.